The 2 T cell receptor beta chains given below trace back to one sample, sequenced in a study of glioma-infiltrating T cells after dendritic cell vaccination listed by TCRdb under 2016. The intended sense of this specimen's time point label: after dendritic cell vaccination, including at tumor progression/relapse. The library was produced with the immunoSEQ multiplex PCR assay. The immuneACCESS repertoire file appears here via TCRdb, limited to in-frame rearrangements. These files lack a portion of the clones; in checked studies, under half of the deficit traces to unresolved V genes, and the cause of the others is not known. This sample comprises about 90,000 clones, over 80% of them detected only once. The ten top clones hold roughly 6.8% of the sample. The specimen comprised blood, sampled after dendritic cell vaccination. The source of these receptors is a human donor with glioblastoma.

This clone was detected many times. The chain is built from TRBV18 and TRBJ2-1, with TRBD2 as a possible D gene (5 bases). Germline V gives CDR1 KGHSH, CDR2 LQKENI. The CDR3 is 15 amino acids. With 6 bases removed from V and 1 base from J, the gap between germline ends came to 13 bases. CDR3 sequence reads: CASSTRRLSYNEQFF. The DNA for the CDR3 is TGTGCCAGCTCGACCAGGAGGTTGTCCTACAATGAGCAGTTCTTC. Full variable domain (rest looked up from reference TRBV18 and TRBJ2-1): NAGVMQNPRHLVRRRGQEARLRCSPMKGHSHVYWYRQLPEEGLKFMVYLQKENIIDESGMPKERFSAEFPKEGPSILRIQQVVRGDSAAYFCASSTRRLSYNEQFFGPGTRLTVL.

V gene TRBV6-5 combines with J gene TRBJ1-1, with D tentatively TRBD1 (6 bases). The CDR3 contains 13 residues. Per the germline V gene, CDR1 is MNHEY and CDR2 is SVGAGI. The germline V and J ends were trimmed by 6 bases and 1 base, with 9 bases remaining between them. The CDR3 reads CASRWDKNTEAFF. The CDR3 DNA sequence: TGTGCCAGCAGGTGGGACAAGAACACTGAAGCTTTCTTT.